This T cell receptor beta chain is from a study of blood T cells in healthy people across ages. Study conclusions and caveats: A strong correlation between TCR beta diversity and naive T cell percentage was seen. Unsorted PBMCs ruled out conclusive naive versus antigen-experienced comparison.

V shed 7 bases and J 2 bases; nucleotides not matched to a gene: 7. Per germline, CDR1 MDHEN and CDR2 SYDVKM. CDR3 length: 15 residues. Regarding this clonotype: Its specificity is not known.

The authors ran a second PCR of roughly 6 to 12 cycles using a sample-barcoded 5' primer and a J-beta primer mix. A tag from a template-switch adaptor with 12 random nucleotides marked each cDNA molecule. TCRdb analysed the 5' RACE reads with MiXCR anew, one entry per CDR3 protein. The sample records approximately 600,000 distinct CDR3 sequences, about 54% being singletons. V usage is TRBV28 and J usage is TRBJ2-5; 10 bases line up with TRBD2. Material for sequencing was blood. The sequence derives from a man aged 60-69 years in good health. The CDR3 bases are TGTGCCAGCACCAACCCTAGCGGGGGACAAGAGACCCAGTACTTC. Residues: CASTNPSGGQETQYF.